The 24 T cell receptor beta chains presented below share a single source sample, sequenced in a study of OX40 agonist ivuxolimab in advanced cancers. Repertoires were generated with immunoSEQ multiplex PCR, while TCRdb's copy carries only in-frame clones and drops some. Of fewer than 40,000 clones listed, 74% are singletons. The specimen was CD4+ or CD8+ T cells sorted from blood, collected in a trial of the OX40 agonist ivuxolimab. The receptors stem from an adult with an advanced solid tumor such as melanoma, head and neck, liver or kidney cancer.

For this clone: One junction end disagrees with the germline gene, perhaps due to a read error. The V call is TRBV5-1, the J call TRBJ1-6, with D perhaps matching TRBD1 (5 bases). CDR1 is SGHRS, CDR2 YFSETQ, per germline. CDR3 length: 16 amino acids. The CDR3 sequence is CASSFRGAGDNSPLHF. DNA of the CDR3: TGTGCCAGCAGCTTTAGGGGCGCAGGTGATAATTCACCCCTCCACTTT.

This clone appeared a few times. J is TRBJ2-6 and V is TRBV10-3; TRBD1 might be the D (6 bases). Germline V lookup: CDR1 ENHRY, CDR2 SYGVKD. V lost 0 bases and J 2 bases, leaving 8 bases between the germline ends. The CDR3 runs 16 residues. The CDR3 protein is CAISESGAPGANVLTF. The CDR3 DNA sequence: TGTGCCATCAGTGAGTCGGGGGCCCCTGGGGCCAACGTCCTGACTTTC.

The chain couples TRBV6-6 to TRBJ1-4; the D is unclear. The V end lost 1 base, the J end lost 4 bases, and 10 bases lay between the germline ends. Germline loops: CDR1 MNHNY, CDR2 SVGAGI (reference sequence). CDR3 length: 15 residues. CDR3 nucleotides: TGTGCCAGCAGTTACTATCTAGGGAGTAATGAAAAACTGTTTTTT. It specifies CASSYYLGSNEKLFF.

The V call is TRBV9, the J call TRBJ2-2; 7 positions agree with TRBD1. Trimming cost V 5 bases and J 1 base; bases outside gene matches: 5. Germline lookup yields CDR1 SGDLS and CDR2 YYNGEE. The CDR3 is made up of 15 amino acids. CDR3: CASRSRTGNTGELFF. The CDR3 nucleotides are TGTGCCAGCAGGAGCCGGACAGGGAACACCGGGGAGCTGTTTTTT.

This clone was observed a single time. This chain links TRBV30 with TRBJ2-7, with 7 bases lining up with TRBD2. The CDR3 is 14 amino acids. Per germline, CDR1 GTSNPN and CDR2 SVGIG (reference sequence). V gave up 1 base and J gave up 3 bases; unmatched junction bases: 6. The CDR3 DNA sequence: TGTGCCTGGAGTGGGATGGGGAGGGACTACGAGCAGTACTTC. Its translation: CAWSGMGRDYEQYF.

This rearrangement joins TRBV14 to TRBJ2-6; TRBD1 agrees at 10 bases. Germline V gene sequence: CDR1 SGHDN, CDR2 FVKESK. CDR3 length: 16 amino acids. The ends lost 4 bases at V and 2 bases at J; junction bases unmatched: 2. CDR3 sequence (DNA): TGTGCCAGCAGCCGCGACAGGGGGCCTGGGGCCAACGTCCTGACTTTC. It translates to CASSRDRGPGANVLTF.

This rearrangement joins TRBV5-1 to TRBJ1-2; a possible D gene is TRBD1 (6 bases). The germline CDR1 and CDR2 sequences are SGHRS and YFSETQ. Trimming cost V 4 bases and J 6 bases, with 13 bases left between them. This CDR3 contains 13 residues. CDR3 in amino acids: CASSGLAGDGYTF. The CDR3 region has the DNA TGCGCCAGCAGCGGACTAGCAGGGGATGGCTACACCTTC.

V is TRBV6-5 and J is TRBJ1-4, with 7 bases aligning to TRBD1. This CDR3 has 12 residues. The V segment lost 8 bases and the J segment 5 bases; nucleotides outside the gene matches: 2. From germline, CDR1 is MNHEY and CDR2 SVGAGI. Written as DNA, the CDR3 is TGTGCCAGCCTACAGGGGAATGAAAAACTGTTTTTT. Translating it yields CASLQGNEKLFF.

The rearrangement joins TRBV4-1 to TRBJ2-6; D possibly corresponds to TRBD1 (6 bases). The length of the CDR3 is 15 residues. Germline CDR1 is MGHRA and CDR2 is YSYEKL. V was trimmed by 6 bases and J by 3 bases, leaving 12 bases between them. The CDR3 nucleotides are TGCGCCAGCAGTCCTGCAGGGGATGGGGCCAACGTCCTGACTTTC. It specifies CASSPAGDGANVLTF.

This chain joins TRBV18 and TRBJ2-7; a possible D gene is TRBD1 (5 bases). V was pared by 3 bases and J by 4 bases, with 7 bases between. Germline values: CDR1 KGHSH, CDR2 LQKENI. The CDR3 has 12 residues. The CDR3 loop is CASSPTVYEQYV. CDR3 nucleotide sequence: TGTGCCAGCTCACCGACAGTTTACGAGCAGTACGTC.

This rearrangement joins TRBV19 to TRBJ2-1; D gene ambiguous. The V end was cut by 9 bases, the J end by 0 bases, with 9 bases between. This CDR3 contains 13 residues. Germline lookup yields CDR1 LNHDA and CDR2 SQIVND (reference sequence). The CDR3 DNA sequence: TGTGCCAGGGGTCATAGCTCCTACAATGAGCAGTTCTTC. This encodes CARGHSSYNEQFF. Full variable domain (outside the CDR3, taken from reference TRBV19 and TRBJ2-1): DGGITQSPKYLFRKEGQNVTLSCEQNLNHDAMYWYRQDPGQGLRLIYYSQIVNDFQKGDIAEGYSVSREKKESFPLTVTSAQKNPTAFYLCARGHSSYNEQFFGPGTRLTVL.

This clone was seen more than once but under ten times. The V gene is TRBV30, the J gene TRBJ2-5; D is unclear. The V end was cut by 0 bases, the J end by 2 bases, with 7 bases between. The CDR3 is 13 amino acids. The germline gives CDR1 GTSNPN, CDR2 SVGIG (reference sequence). CDR3 nucleotides: TGTGCCTGGAGTGTATACCTTCAAGAGACCCAGTACTTC. Its protein product is CAWSVYLQETQYF.

The chain combines TRBV6-4 with TRBJ2-3, with TRBD2 as a possible D gene (6 bases). Germline CDR1 reads MRHNA; CDR2 reads SNTAGT. The V gene lost 6 bases and the J gene lost 0 bases, with 13 bases spanning the gap. The CDR3 is 15 residues long. The CDR3, as DNA: TGTGCCAGCAGCTTTGAGGCGGGGAGCACAGATACGCAGTATTTT. Translating it yields CASSFEAGSTDTQYF.

This clone has just one count. The chain is built from TRBV21-1 and TRBJ2-5; no check of the table's D call, TRBD2, against the DNA was made. TRBV21-1 is shown as a pseudogene. CDR3 length equals 16 residues. The CDR3 nucleotides read TGTGCCAGCAGCAGAACCCGGGGGGGTTTCGAAGAGACCCAGTACTTC. Translating gives CASSRTRGGFEETQYF.

This sequence joins TRBV10-2 and TRBJ2-5; TRBD1 agrees at 7 bases. Per the germline V gene, CDR1 is WSHSY and CDR2 is SAAADI. Unmatched junction bases numbered 7, after V lost 4 bases and J lost 5 bases. This CDR3 comprises 14 residues. CDR3 nucleotide sequence: TGCGCCAGCAGTGGGGCAGGGGGAGTGGAGACCCAGTACTTC. This encodes CASSGAGGVETQYF.

The CDR3 loop is CASSGQVNTGELFF. Written as DNA, the CDR3 is TGTGCCAGCAGTGGACAGGTCAACACCGGGGAGCTGTTTTTT. The genes are TRBV2 and TRBJ2-2; D may be TRBD1 (6 bases). The V and J ends lost 4 bases and 2 bases respectively, with 8 bases between them. From germline, CDR1 is SNHLY and CDR2 FYNNEI. CDR3 length: 14 amino acids. Drawing the rest from reference TRBV2 and TRBJ2-2, the complete variable domain is EPEVTQTPSHQVTQMGQEVILRCVPISNHLYFYWYRQILGQKVEFLVSFYNNEISEKSEIFDDQFSVERPDGSNFTLKIRSTKLEDSAMYFCASSGQVNTGELFFGEGSRLTVL.

This chain joins TRBV18 and TRBJ2-3, with 9 bases that match TRBD1. Germline loops: CDR1 KGHSH, CDR2 LQKENI. J lost 3 bases, V lost 3 bases, and 7 bases had no gene match. The CDR3 totals 16 residues. The CDR3 DNA sequence: TGTGCCAGCTCACCGCTCCCGGGACAGGGTACAGATACGCAGTATTTT. This sequence encodes CASSPLPGQGTDTQYF.

This chain joins TRBV6-5 and TRBJ2-4; 7 positions match TRBD1. In germline, CDR1 is MNHEY, CDR2 SVGAGI. The CDR3 loop spans 13 amino acids. V lost 5 bases, J lost 9 bases, and 7 bases stayed unmatched. The chain's CDR3 is CASSRQGMGIQYF. The CDR3 bases are TGTGCCAGCAGTCGACAGGGAATGGGCATTCAGTACTTC.

V is TRBV11-2 and J is TRBJ2-2, with 8 bases aligning to TRBD2. Germline V gene lookup returns CDR1 SGHAT and CDR2 FQNNGV. V was clipped by 5 bases and J by 3 bases; unmatched bases: 5. The CDR3 spans 15 residues. For the CDR3, the DNA is TGTGCCAGCAGCGCTCGGGGGGGCGACACCGGGGAGCTGTTTTTT. The encoded protein is CASSARGGDTGELFF.

The chain employs TRBV20-1 and TRBJ2-7, with D perhaps matching TRBD2 (6 bases). From germline, CDR1 is DFQATT and CDR2 SNEGSKA (reference sequence). Deletions cut 0 bases from V and 12 bases from J, with 12 bases between. The CDR3 is 11 amino acids. CDR3 sequence reads: CSARDWGEVYF. The CDR3 region has the DNA TGCAGTGCTAGAGATTGGGGGGAGGTGTACTTC.

There are a few counts of this clone. The V call is TRBV30, the J call TRBJ2-7; tentatively, D is TRBD1 (5 bases). This CDR3 is 15 amino acids long. Trimming cost V 0 bases and J 2 bases, with 14 bases left between them. Germline-derived CDR1 and CDR2 are GTSNPN and SVGIG (reference sequence). The CDR3 sequence is CAWSVNGRATYEQYF. CDR3 DNA sequence: TGTGCCTGGAGTGTAAATGGCAGGGCGACCTACGAGCAGTACTTC.

The rearrangement joins TRBV5-1 to TRBJ2-7; no definite D call. The CDR3 sequence is 13 residues long. CDR1 SGHRS and CDR2 YFSETQ come from the germline V gene. V lost 1 base, J lost 3 bases, and 8 bases lay in between. CDR3 bases: TGCGCCAGCAGCTTGTCGCCGTTCTACGAGCAGTACTTC. This sequence encodes CASSLSPFYEQYF. Full variable domain (rest looked up from reference TRBV5-1 and TRBJ2-7): KAGVTQTPRYLIKTRGQQVTLSCSPISGHRSVSWYQQTPGQGLQFLFEYFSETQRNKGNFPGRFSGRQFSNSRSEMNVSTLELGDSALYLCASSLSPFYEQYFGPGTRLTVT.

The chain has TRBV11-2 and TRBJ1-3; the D gene is possibly TRBD1 (6 bases). Trimming took 5 bases from V and 2 from J, leaving 13 bases between them. CDR3 length: 15 residues. Germline loops: CDR1 SGHAT, CDR2 FQNNGV. CDR3 coding DNA: TGTGCCAGCAGCCTCCTTGGGGGGCCTGGAAACACCATATATTTT. Protein sequence: CASSLLGGPGNTIYF.

The chain employs TRBV21-1 and TRBJ2-6; TRBD2 reflects the table's D call only, with no check against the DNA. TRBV21-1 is assigned pseudogene status. The CDR3 extends over 21 amino acids. The CDR3 bases are TGTGCCAGGTCCCCAGGACTAGCGAAACGGGCCTTCCTCTCTGGGGCCAACGTCCTGACTTTC. This encodes CARSPGLAKRAFLSGANVLTF.